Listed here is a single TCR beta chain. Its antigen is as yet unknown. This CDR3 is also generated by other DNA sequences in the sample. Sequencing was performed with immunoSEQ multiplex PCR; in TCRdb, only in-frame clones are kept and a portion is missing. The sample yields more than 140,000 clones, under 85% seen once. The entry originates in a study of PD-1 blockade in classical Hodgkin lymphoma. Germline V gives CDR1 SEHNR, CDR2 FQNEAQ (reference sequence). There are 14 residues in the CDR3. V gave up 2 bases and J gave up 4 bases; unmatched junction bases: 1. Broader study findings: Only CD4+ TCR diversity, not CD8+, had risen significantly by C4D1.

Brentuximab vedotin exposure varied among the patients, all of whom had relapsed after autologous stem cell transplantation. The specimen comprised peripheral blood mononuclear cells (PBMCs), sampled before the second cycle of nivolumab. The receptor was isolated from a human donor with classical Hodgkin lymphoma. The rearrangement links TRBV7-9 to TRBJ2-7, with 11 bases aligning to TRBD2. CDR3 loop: CASSLLAGGYEQYF. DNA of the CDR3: TGTGCCAGCAGCTTACTAGCGGGGGGATACGAGCAGTACTTC. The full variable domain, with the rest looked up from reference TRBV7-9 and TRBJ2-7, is DTGVSQNPRHKITKRGQNVTFRCDPISEHNRLYWYRQTLGQGPEFLTYFQNEAQLEKSRLLSDRFSAERPKGSFSTLEIQRTEQGDSAMYLCASSLLAGGYEQYFGPGTRLTVT.